The text below deals with one T cell receptor beta chain. Its specificity is unknown. The data belong to a study of PD-L1 blockade in urothelial cancer. The wider study: Blood gave a median approximately 150,000 T cells. Study-level points and caveats: Durable-benefit patients showed greater tumor-associated blood clone expansion at 3 weeks. Having blood TCR clonality under the median before treatment predicted better survival.

Added to each PCR by spiking were synthetic TCR analog templates. Libraries were prepared by immunoSEQ multiplex PCR; TCRdb keeps only in-frame clonotypes and omits some of them. The sample holds about 52,000 clones, around 80% seen once. Germline-derived CDR1 and CDR2 are MDHEN and SYDVKM. The CDR3 covers 18 residues. V lost 4 bases, J lost 0 bases, and 19 bases lay in between. Indicated time point: pretreatment peripheral blood. This TCR came from a man aged 65-85 years with urothelial cancer. This chain uses TRBV28 with TRBJ2-4, with D possibly matching TRBD2 (6 bases). This material consisted of PBMCs, taken around atezolizumab (anti-PD-L1) treatment. The CDR3 here is CASSSLRRRGIAKNIQYF. The CDR3 bases are TGTGCCAGCAGTTCCCTCCGACGGCGCGGGATAGCCAAAAACATTCAGTACTTC.